The sequence of this T cell receptor beta chain was determined in a study of identical twins. TCRdb ran MiXCR on the 5' RACE reads and lists one entry per CDR3 protein. The data show about 570,000 distinct CDR3 sequences, 9.6% seen once. Whole-study findings and limits: Invariant MAIT and iNKT cells may have partly biased zero-insertion analyses.

This clonotype was counted only a few times. Its antigen is undetermined. Germline-derived CDR1 and CDR2 are SEHNR and FQNEAQ (reference sequence). The length of the CDR3 is 16 residues. V was clipped by 1 base and J by 5 bases; unmatched bases: 9. This same sample was also taken into another study, of yellow fever vaccine responses in identical twins.

The clonotype comes from a young woman in good health. Material for sequencing was PBMCs. V is TRBV7-9 and J is TRBJ1-1, with 8 bases that match TRBD1. The CDR3 loop reads CASSLVYRGNVTEAFF. CDR3 nucleotides: TGTGCCAGCAGCTTAGTTTACAGGGGGAATGTAACTGAAGCTTTCTTT. The full variable domain, with the rest looked up from reference TRBV7-9 and TRBJ1-1, is DTGVSQNPRHKITKRGQNVTFRCDPISEHNRLYWYRQTLGQGPEFLTYFQNEAQLEKSRLLSDRFSAERPKGSFSTLEIQRTEQGDSAMYLCASSLVYRGNVTEAFFGQGTRLTVV.